Presented here are 28 T cell receptor beta chains from one specimen sequenced in a study of CD8 T cells in Susac syndrome. Roughly 0.45 to 1 ug RNA was reverse transcribed with random hexamers. TCRdb called the immunoSEQ multiplex PCR reads again in MiXCR, with one record for every CDR3 protein. The sample includes tens of thousands of distinct CDR3 sequences, approximately 96% of them seen just once. Sequencing input: CD8+ T cells from PBMCs. The receptors were sampled from a human donor with Susac syndrome.

Only one count was recorded for this clonotype. The J gene is TRBJ1-2, the V gene TRBV5-4, with D perhaps matching TRBD1 (5 bases). The CDR3 runs to 14 residues. The germline gives CDR1 SGHNT, CDR2 YYREEE (reference sequence). V lost 1 base, J lost 3 bases, and 10 bases lay in between. CDR3 sequence: CASSLQGSDYGYTF. The DNA for the CDR3 is TGTGCCAGCAGCTTGCAGGGCTCTGACTATGGCTACACCTTC. Together with reference TRBV5-4 and TRBJ1-2, the CDR3 gives the full variable domain: ETGVTQSPTHLIKTRGQQVTLRCSSQSGHNTVSWYQQALGQGPQFIFQYYREEENGRGNFPPRFSGLQFPNYSSELNVNALELDDSALYLCASSLQGSDYGYTFGSGTRLTVV.

The genes are TRBV4-2 and TRBJ2-1; no definite D call. This CDR3 has 14 amino acids. Per the germline V gene, CDR1 is LGHNA and CDR2 is YNFKEQ. The V end lost 1 base, the J end lost 10 bases, and 14 bases lay between the germline ends. The CDR3 protein is CASSQVLTVREQFF. CDR3 bases: TGTGCCAGCAGCCAAGTACTAACCGTCAGGGAGCAGTTCTTC.

The CDR3 loop reads CASTLGGAGGGYTF. CDR3 nucleotide sequence: TGTGCCAGCACTCTCGGGGGGGCAGGGGGCGGCTACACCTTC. The chain combines TRBV6-5 with TRBJ1-2, with 8 positions matching TRBD1. Germline values: CDR1 MNHEY, CDR2 SVGAGI. The V gene end was trimmed by 7 bases and the J gene end by 8 bases; junction bases not matched to a gene: 12. This CDR3 spans 14 amino acids.

The chain carries TRBV3-1 and TRBJ1-4, with D uncertain. The CDR3 has 15 amino acids. Germline lookup yields CDR1 LGHDT and CDR2 YNNKEL (reference sequence). V was pared by 1 base and J by 7 bases, with 13 bases between. CDR3 sequence: CASSQALGSGEKLFF. In DNA, the CDR3 is TGTGCCAGCAGCCAAGCTCTGGGTAGTGGTGAAAAACTGTTTTTT. Variable domain in full (rest from reference TRBV3-1 and TRBJ1-4): DTAVSQTPKYLVTQMGNDKSIKCEQNLGHDTMYWYKQDSKKFLKIMFSYNNKELIINETVPNRFSPKSPDKAHLNLHINSLELGDSAVYFCASSQALGSGEKLFFGSGTQLSVL.

This sequence joins TRBV20-1 and TRBJ2-5; no definite D call. The CDR3 is 15 amino acids. Per the germline V gene, CDR1 is DFQATT and CDR2 is SNEGSKA (reference sequence). V lost 0 bases and J 1 base, leaving 12 bases between the germline ends. The CDR3 loop is CSARDVQSFQETQYF. In DNA form, the CDR3 reads TGCAGTGCTAGAGATGTACAGTCCTTCCAAGAGACCCAGTACTTC.

The chain carries TRBV7-9 and TRBJ1-2; a weak D match, TRBD1 (5 bases). The CDR3 extends over 12 amino acids. The ends were cut back, 5 bases at V and 6 bases at J, with 10 bases in the middle. Germline CDR1 is SEHNR and CDR2 is FQNEAQ (reference sequence). The CDR3 region is CASSLTEDGYTF. The CDR3 DNA is TGTGCCAGCAGCCTGACAGAGGATGGCTACACCTTC.

This chain uses TRBV27 with TRBJ1-5; D is uncertain. From germline, CDR1 is MNHEY and CDR2 SMNVEV (reference sequence). Trimming took off 0 bases at V and 3 bases at J, with 6 bases between the two ends. The CDR3 loop spans 14 amino acids. The CDR3 region is CASSLSTYNQPQHF. The CDR3 region has the DNA TGTGCCAGCAGTTTATCGACGTACAATCAGCCCCAGCATTTT.

The chain couples TRBV7-6 to TRBJ2-5, with 7 bases matching TRBD1. CDR3 length equals 13 residues. V shed 5 bases and J 2 bases; nucleotides not matched to a gene: 2. Germline CDR1 is SGHVS and CDR2 is FNYEAQ. This CDR3 reads CASSPDRQETQYF. CDR3 DNA: TGTGCCAGCAGCCCGGACAGGCAAGAGACCCAGTACTTC.

This rearrangement joins TRBV20-1 to TRBJ2-4, with D perhaps assigned TRBD1 or TRBD2 (6 bases each). V dropped 6 bases and J dropped 1 base, with 19 bases sitting between them. Per germline, CDR1 DFQATT and CDR2 SNEGSKA (reference sequence). The CDR3 is made up of 16 amino acids. In nucleotides, the CDR3 is TGCAGTGCCAAGGGGGGTCCGGGGGATGCCAAAAACATTCAGTACTTC. This translates into CSAKGGPGDAKNIQYF.

As DNA, the CDR3 is TGTGCCTGGGGAGTCTCTGGAAACACCATATATTTT. Its protein product is CAWGVSGNTIYF. V usage is TRBV30 and J usage is TRBJ1-3, with D uncertain. CDR3 length: 12 residues. Germline CDR1 GTSNPN, CDR2 SVGIG (reference sequence). Trimming shortened V by 5 bases and J by 0 bases, and 5 bases separated the two germline ends.

J is TRBJ2-5 and V is TRBV28; a weak D match, TRBD1 (6 bases). V was shortened by 3 bases and J by 2 bases, with 10 bases between the two germline ends. Germline CDR1 is MDHEN and CDR2 is SYDVKM. CDR3 size: 14 residues. CDR3 DNA: TGTGCCAGCAGTTTCATAGGACAGCAAGAGACCCAGTACTTC. It translates to CASSFIGQQETQYF. Together with reference TRBV28 and TRBJ2-5, the CDR3 gives the full variable domain: DVKVTQSSRYLVKRTGEKVFLECVQDMDHENMFWYRQDPGLGLRLIYFSYDVKMKEKGDIPEGYSVSREKKERFSLILESASTNQTSMYLCASSFIGQQETQYFGPGTRLLVL.

The chain combines TRBV24-1 with TRBJ2-5; D remains unclear. The CDR3 spans 13 residues. Germline-derived CDR1 and CDR2 are KGHDR and SFDVKD. V was trimmed by 2 bases and J by 4 bases, leaving 7 bases between them. The CDR3 DNA reads TGTGCCACCAGTGATTATGGGGTAGAGACCCAGTACTTC. Its protein is CATSDYGVETQYF.

This clonotype was recorded once. The chain joins TRBV10-3 to TRBJ2-5; weak D call: TRBD2 (6 bases). This CDR3 region has 13 residues. Germline-derived CDR1 and CDR2 are ENHRY and SYGVKD. V lost 4 bases and J lost 5, with 11 bases in between. This chain's CDR3 is CAISVEGRETQYF. The CDR3 region has the DNA TGTGCCATCAGTGTAGAGGGGAGGGAGACCCAGTACTTC.

This clonotype was counted once. It is unclear where the CDR3 begins or ends on the DNA, so no DNA is shown, and the CDR3 is as TCRdb lists it. The chain couples TRBV7-5 to TRBJ1-1; no DNA check was done on the table's D call, TRBD1. TRBV7-5 is classified as a pseudogene. The CDR3 extends over 17 residues, inclusive of both ends. This CDR3 reads CISVPGQITGPNTEAFF.

The V gene is TRBV2, the J gene TRBJ2-5; D is unclear. This CDR3 comprises 13 residues. V was trimmed by 1 base and J by 0 bases, leaving 3 bases between them. Germline loops: CDR1 SNHLY, CDR2 FYNNEI. The CDR3 spells CASSEEYQETQYF. CDR3 nucleotides: TGTGCCAGCAGTGAAGAGTACCAAGAGACCCAGTACTTC.

The chain employs TRBV20-1 and TRBJ2-1; possible D gene TRBD1, 6 bases. CDR1 DFQATT and CDR2 SNEGSKA come from the germline V gene (reference sequence). The CDR3 has 16 residues. V lost 1 base, J lost 3 bases, and 16 bases lay in between. The CDR3 nucleotides read TGCAGTGCTAGAGGGCTAGGGGGAACCCTCTACAATGAGCAGTTCTTC. This codes for CSARGLGGTLYNEQFF.

V is TRBV12-3 or TRBV12-4 and J is TRBJ2-2; 7 bases line up with TRBD1. The CDR3 runs to 14 residues. The ends lost 2 bases at V and 3 bases at J; junction bases unmatched: 0. CDR3 region: CASSLTGDTGELFF. As DNA, the CDR3 is TGTGCCAGCAGTTTAACAGGGGACACCGGGGAGCTGTTTTTT.

This chain uses TRBV4-3 with TRBJ1-6; D not certain. Germline-derived CDR1 and CDR2 are LGHNA and YSLEER. Trimming removed 0 bases at V and 9 bases at J, with 9 bases between. The CDR3 runs 14 residues. The CDR3 DNA follows: TGCGCCAGCAGCCAAGACGTACCGTTTTCACCCCTCCACTTT. This translates into CASSQDVPFSPLHF.

The chain employs TRBV5-4 and TRBJ2-7, with TRBD1 as a possible D gene (5 bases). Trimming left V 4 bases short and J 3 bases short, with 8 bases between. This CDR3 region has 12 residues. Germline assignment: CDR1 SGHNT and CDR2 YYREEE (reference sequence). CDR3 DNA: TGTGCCAGCAGCCGTGACAGCTACGAGCAGTACTTC. Protein sequence: CASSRDSYEQYF. The full variable domain, with the rest looked up from reference TRBV5-4 and TRBJ2-7, is ETGVTQSPTHLIKTRGQQVTLRCSSQSGHNTVSWYQQALGQGPQFIFQYYREEENGRGNFPPRFSGLQFPNYSSELNVNALELDDSALYLCASSRDSYEQYFGPGTRLTVT.

This clonotype has only one observation. The V and J genes are TRBV30 and TRBJ1-3; 7 bases fit TRBD1. The CDR3 spans 13 residues. The germline gives CDR1 GTSNPN, CDR2 SVGIG (reference sequence). V lost 6 bases and J lost 5; bases outside the gene matches: 7. The CDR3 nucleotides read TGTGCCTGTGGCGGGACAGACCGAAACACCATATATTTT. It codes for CACGGTDRNTIYF.

The chain uses TRBV6-5 and TRBJ1-2; D is undetermined. V lost 2 bases to trimming and J lost 3 bases, with 7 bases between them. The CDR3 contains 13 residues. Looked up from germline, CDR1 is MNHEY and CDR2 is SVGAGI. The DNA of the CDR3 is TGTGCCAGCAGTTACCGGCCCGACTATGGCTACACCTTC. Translated, it gives CASSYRPDYGYTF.

V is TRBV25-1 and J is TRBJ2-1; unclear D gene. Trimming removed 3 bases from V and 0 bases from J, with 18 bases in between. The CDR3 sequence is 18 residues long. Germline CDR1 is MGHDK and CDR2 is SYGVNS. In nucleotides, the CDR3 is TGTGCCAGCAGTGACCCTCGGACGAACCTGGGCTCCTACAATGAGCAGTTCTTC. Translation: CASSDPRTNLGSYNEQFF.

The chain employs TRBV20-1 and TRBJ1-5, with D perhaps TRBD1 (6 bases). From germline, CDR1 is DFQATT and CDR2 SNEGSKA (reference sequence). The CDR3 covers 17 residues. V was cut by 5 bases and J by 2 bases, with 22 bases left in between. This CDR3 reads CSAHPGVAGVGNQPQHF. Written as DNA, the CDR3 is TGCAGTGCTCACCCAGGGGTAGCGGGGGTAGGCAATCAGCCCCAGCATTTT.

The chain carries TRBV19 and TRBJ1-1; unclear D gene. CDR1 and CDR2 from the germline V gene are LNHDA and SQIVND (reference sequence). V dropped 6 bases and J dropped 0 bases, with 5 bases sitting between them. CDR3 length: 12 amino acids. The CDR3 loop is CASRRLNTEAFF. The CDR3 DNA is TGTGCCAGTAGGCGTTTGAACACTGAAGCTTTCTTT.

This chain joins TRBV20-1 and TRBJ2-1; D call uncertain. Looked up from germline, CDR1 is DFQATT and CDR2 is SNEGSKA (reference sequence). Trimming stripped 0 bases from V and 5 bases from J, with 2 bases between. This CDR3 region has 11 residues. This CDR3 reads CSARDDNEQFF. CDR3 nucleotides: TGCAGTGCTAGAGACGACAATGAGCAGTTCTTC.

This clonotype was found once. The chain is built from TRBV27 and TRBJ2-1, with TRBD2 matching over 13 bases. Trimming took 5 bases from V and 7 from J; bases not matched to a gene: 11. The CDR3 contains 17 residues. The V gene's germline CDR1 is MNHEY and CDR2 SMNVEV (reference sequence). The CDR3 spells CASSRYPGTSGVNEQFF. In nucleotides, the CDR3 is TGTGCCAGCAGTCGTTACCCCGGGACTAGCGGGGTGAATGAGCAGTTCTTC.

The chain combines TRBV20-1 with TRBJ2-2; TRBD1 is a possible D gene (6 bases). Germline lookup yields CDR1 DFQATT and CDR2 SNEGSKA (reference sequence). The germline V and J ends were trimmed by 3 bases and 3 bases, with 17 bases remaining between them. CDR3 length: 16 residues. This CDR3 reads CSARGYREVDTGELFF. The DNA of the CDR3 is TGCAGTGCTAGGGGATACAGGGAAGTGGACACCGGGGAGCTGTTTTTT.

The CDR3 sequence is CASSYAGTIYSQPQHF. In DNA, the CDR3 is TGTGCCAGCAGTTACGCCGGGACAATTTATAGTCAGCCCCAGCATTTT. This sequence joins TRBV6-2 or TRBV6-3 and TRBJ1-5; maybe TRBD1 (6 bases). Trimming stripped 2 bases from V and 6 bases from J, with 17 bases between. CDR3 length equals 16 residues. The germline gives CDR1 MNHEY, CDR2 SVGEGT.